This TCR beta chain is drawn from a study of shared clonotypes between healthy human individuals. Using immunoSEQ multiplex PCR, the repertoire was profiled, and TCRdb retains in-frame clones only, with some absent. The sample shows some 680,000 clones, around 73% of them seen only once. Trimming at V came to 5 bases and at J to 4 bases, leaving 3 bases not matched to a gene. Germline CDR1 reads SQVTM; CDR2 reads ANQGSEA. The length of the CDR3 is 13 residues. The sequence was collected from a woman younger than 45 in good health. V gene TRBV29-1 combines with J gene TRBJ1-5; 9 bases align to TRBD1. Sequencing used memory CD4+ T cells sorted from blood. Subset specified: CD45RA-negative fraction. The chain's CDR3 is CSVRTGENQPQHF. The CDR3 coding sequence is TGCAGCGTTCGGACAGGGGAGAATCAGCCCCAGCATTTT.